The text below deals with one TCR beta chain. This specimen belongs to a study of blood T cell repertoires in COVID-19. Study at large: The samples span acute and convalescent COVID-19 from the United States, Italy and Spain.

In the source study's methods: Amplification with reference gene primers provided the estimates of nucleated cell counts. Profiling relied on immunoSEQ multiplex PCR, and the TCRdb table lists in-frame clones only, not all of them. The DNA was the basis for D and trimming; V, J and clone size are from that table. Altogether tens of thousands of clones are present, about 88% being singletons, with the ten largest covering roughly 12%. The germline gives CDR1 WNHNN, CDR2 SYGVQD (reference sequence). V was shortened by 2 bases and J by 8 bases, with 9 bases between the two germline ends. The CDR3 covers 12 residues.

Sequencing was done on a sample of peripheral blood. The genes are TRBV10-1 and TRBJ1-2; D ambiguous. This receptor was taken from a human donor in a cohort sampled during active COVID-19. The donor label of this sample is uncertain. CDR3 region: CASSEVGPGYTF. CDR3 nucleotide sequence: TGCGCCAGCAGTGAGGTGGGCCCAGGCTACACCTTC.